These 25 T cell receptor beta chains were all obtained from the same sample, sequenced in a study of shared clonotypes between healthy human individuals (TCRdb year 2020). Library method: the immunoSEQ multiplex PCR assay. TCRdb mirrors the immuneACCESS table, restricted to in-frame sequences. Some clones are absent from its copies; in checked studies, under half trace to an unresolved V gene, and the reason for the others is unknown. Within this sample are more than 850,000 clones, with 75% to 80% of them counted one time only. The ten biggest clones cover about 0.52% of the sample. The material sequenced was memory CD4+ T cells from PBMCs. The cell subset or site label corresponds to: CD45RA-negative fraction. Receptors originate from a man between 18 and 29 years old in good health. Some clones in this sample may be carry-over from other donors' samples.

V gene TRBV7-6 combines with J gene TRBJ2-1; 7 positions match TRBD2. The trim removed 5 bases at V and 3 bases at J, leaving 7 bases unmatched. The germline V gene has CDR1 SGHVS and CDR2 FNYEAQ. There are 15 residues in the CDR3. CDR3 DNA: TGTGCCAGCAGCGCAGGTTGGACTAGCTACAATGAGCAGTTCTTC. Translating it yields CASSAGWTSYNEQFF. The complete variable domain, with remaining parts taken from reference TRBV7-6 and TRBJ2-1, reads GAGVSQSPRYKVTKRGQDVALRCDPISGHVSLYWYRQALGQGPEFLTYFNYEAQQDKSGLPNDRFSAERPEGSISTLTIQRTEQRDSAMYRCASSAGWTSYNEQFFGPGTRLTVL.

This sequence joins TRBV5-4 and TRBJ2-1, with 7 bases aligning to TRBD2. V lost 0 bases to trimming and J lost 5 bases; unmatched junction nucleotides: 5. The CDR3 length is 15 residues. Per the germline V gene, CDR1 is SGHNT and CDR2 is YYREEE (reference sequence). The CDR3 loop is CASSLGLAAHNEQFF. The CDR3, as DNA: TGTGCCAGCAGCTTGGGACTAGCAGCCCACAATGAGCAGTTCTTC.

This clone has only a few counts. This chain uses TRBV12-5 with TRBJ1-1; TRBD1 matches 8 bases. The V and J ends lost 4 bases and 1 base, in that order; junction bases with no gene match: 2. The germline V gene encodes CDR1 LGHNT and CDR2 FRNRAP. This CDR3 has 14 amino acids. Here the CDR3 reads CASGSGTGNTEAFF. The CDR3 DNA reads TGTGCTAGTGGTTCCGGGACAGGGAACACTGAAGCTTTCTTT.

CDR3 loop: CASSPASQAGNEQFF. The DNA of the CDR3 is TGTGCCAGCAGCCCTGCCTCACAGGCAGGAAATGAGCAGTTCTTC. The V call is TRBV4-2, the J call TRBJ2-1, with a tentative D call TRBD1 (5 bases). V gave up 4 bases and J gave up 7 bases, with 17 bases separating them. Germline-derived CDR1 and CDR2 are LGHNA and YNFKEQ. The CDR3 covers 15 residues.

This clone is a singleton in its sample. This chain links TRBV7-6 with TRBJ2-2; perhaps TRBD2 as D (6 bases). Per the germline V gene, CDR1 is SGHVS and CDR2 is FNYEAQ. The CDR3 is 16 residues long. Trimming cost V 6 bases and J 0 bases, with 14 bases left between them. DNA for the CDR3: TGTGCCAGCAGTTCTCAGGGAGGTTCGAACACCGGGGAGCTGTTTTTT. It codes for CASSSQGGSNTGELFF.

The chain recombines TRBV29-1 with TRBJ2-3, with D perhaps matching TRBD2 (5 bases). Germline V gene lookup returns CDR1 SQVTM and CDR2 ANQGSEA. V was cut by 1 base and J by 5 bases, with 10 bases left in between. This CDR3 region has 13 residues. The CDR3 protein is CSVEVVAGDTQYF. As DNA, the CDR3 is TGCAGCGTTGAAGTAGTCGCGGGAGATACGCAGTATTTT.

As to this clone: The same CDR3 also results from other DNA sequences found in this sample. This rearrangement joins TRBV5-1 to TRBJ1-5; 10 positions agree with TRBD1. Losses at the gene ends were 4 bases for V and 5 bases for J; bases not matched to a gene: 3. Germline CDR1 and CDR2: SGHRS and YFSETQ. The CDR3 extends over 14 amino acids. The CDR3 DNA is TGCGCCAGCAGCCCAGGGACAGGGGATCAGCCCCAGCATTTT. Protein product: CASSPGTGDQPQHF.

The chain recombines TRBV2 with TRBJ1-4; D remains ambiguous. In germline, CDR1 is SNHLY, CDR2 FYNNEI. The CDR3 is made up of 11 amino acids. The V and J ends lost 2 bases and 14 bases respectively, with 9 bases between them. CDR3 residues: CASSENVKLFF. The DNA for the CDR3 is TGTGCCAGCAGTGAAAATGTGAAGCTGTTTTTT.

This clone was counted once. This chain joins TRBV10-3 and TRBJ2-1, with 10 nucleotides matching TRBD1. This CDR3 comprises 17 residues. V gave up 0 bases and J gave up 2 bases; unmatched junction bases: 4. The V gene's germline CDR1 is ENHRY and CDR2 SYGVKD. CDR3 loop: CAISESGTGVTYNEQFF. DNA for the CDR3: TGTGCCATCAGTGAGTCCGGGACAGGGGTGACCTACAATGAGCAGTTCTTC.

V gene TRBV10-1 combines with J gene TRBJ1-2; 9 nucleotides align to TRBD1. Germline V gene sequence: CDR1 WNHNN, CDR2 SYGVQD (reference sequence). The V gene end was trimmed by 6 bases and the J gene end by 3 bases; junction bases not matched to a gene: 2. CDR3 size: 13 residues. The CDR3 region is CASRTGGDYGYTF. CDR3 DNA: TGCGCCAGCAGGACAGGGGGGGACTATGGCTACACCTTC.

This chain uses TRBV2 with TRBJ2-3; D is unclear. The CDR3 runs 13 residues. Germline values: CDR1 SNHLY, CDR2 FYNNEI. Trimming removed 8 bases from V and 4 bases from J, with 13 bases in between. The CDR3 sequence is CASVFYRADTQYF. CDR3 nucleotides: TGTGCCAGCGTGTTCTACCGCGCAGATACGCAGTATTTT.

The chain carries TRBV29-1 and TRBJ1-1; D is unresolved. The CDR3 runs to 12 residues. CDR1 and CDR2 from the germline V gene are SQVTM and ANQGSEA. V shed 3 bases and J shed 5 bases, with 10 bases lying between them. The chain's CDR3 is CSVDRSGTEAFF. The CDR3 DNA follows: TGCAGCGTTGATCGGAGTGGTACTGAAGCTTTCTTT.

The chain employs TRBV9 and TRBJ2-3; D not resolved. The CDR3 has 12 amino acids. CDR1 and CDR2 from the germline V gene are SGDLS and YYNGEE. Trimming left V 2 bases short and J 6 bases short, with 7 bases between. The CDR3 nucleotides read TGTGCCAGCAGCGTTGATGTGGATACGCAGTATTTT. This translates into CASSVDVDTQYF.

The V call is TRBV28, the J call TRBJ2-1; D is ambiguous. This CDR3 is 13 amino acids long. Germline-derived CDR1 and CDR2 are MDHEN and SYDVKM. With 5 bases removed from V and 10 bases from J, the gap between germline ends came to 15 bases. CDR3 DNA: TGTGCCAGCAGTCGGTCCCTCCCTTTGGAGCAGTTCTTC. Amino acids: CASSRSLPLEQFF.

The rearrangement links TRBV28 to TRBJ2-2; 9 bases are shared with TRBD2. Losses at the gene ends were 8 bases for V and 8 bases for J; bases not matched to a gene: 12. The germline gives CDR1 MDHEN, CDR2 SYDVKM. This CDR3 contains 15 residues. The CDR3 coding sequence is TGTGCCAGCTCCCGGGTAGCGGGAGTGTCAGGGGAGCTGTTTTTT. It encodes CASSRVAGVSGELFF.

In this sample, this clone turned up a few times. This chain uses TRBV18 with TRBJ1-1; D possibly corresponds to TRBD1 (6 bases). CDR1 is KGHSH and CDR2 is LQKENI in the germline V gene. V lost 6 bases to trimming and J lost 7 bases, with 12 bases between them. This CDR3 spans 12 amino acids. CDR3 residues: CASSLNRDEAFF. In DNA form, the CDR3 reads TGTGCCAGCTCCCTCAACAGGGATGAAGCTTTCTTT.

The genes are TRBV4-3 and TRBJ1-1; D ambiguous. Germline V gene sequence: CDR1 LGHNA, CDR2 YSLEER. The CDR3 runs to 15 residues. V lost 0 bases to trimming and J lost 1 base, with 9 bases between them. DNA for the CDR3: TGCGCCAGCAGCCAAGATCCGGCAGGGAACACTGAAGCTTTCTTT. Translated: CASSQDPAGNTEAFF.

V is TRBV16 and J is TRBJ1-5; D is unclear. V was shortened by 0 bases and J by 10 bases, with 10 bases between the two germline ends. CDR3 length: 13 residues. Germline-derived CDR1 and CDR2 are KGHSY and FQNENV. The CDR3 DNA follows: TGTGCCAGCAGCCAATCCGGCCGTAGCCCCCAGCATTTT. Its translation is CASSQSGRSPQHF.

The V and J genes are TRBV5-4 and TRBJ2-3; TRBD2 is a possible D gene (7 bases). CDR1 SGHNT and CDR2 YYREEE come from the germline V gene (reference sequence). This CDR3 has 14 amino acids. The germline V and J ends were trimmed by 4 bases and 1 base, with 10 bases remaining between them. The CDR3 sequence: CASSQGGGTDTQYF. In DNA form, the CDR3 reads TGTGCCAGCAGCCAAGGGGGGGGCACAGATACGCAGTATTTT.

The chain carries TRBV28 and TRBJ2-1, with 7 nucleotides matching TRBD1. Trimming took 6 bases from V and 9 from J; bases not matched to a gene: 17. Germline loops: CDR1 MDHEN, CDR2 SYDVKM. CDR3 length: 16 residues. CDR3 in amino acids: CASSTLDRAIVREQFF. The CDR3 coding sequence is TGTGCCAGCAGCACATTAGACAGGGCAATTGTCCGTGAGCAGTTCTTC.

The table lists this clone with a few counts. At the DNA level, this CDR3 is encoded by other sequences in the same sample as well. The gene calls are TRBV19 and TRBJ2-7; 9 positions agree with TRBD1. This CDR3 contains 15 residues. The V and J ends lost 3 bases and 1 base, in that order; junction bases with no gene match: 4. Germline V gene sequence: CDR1 LNHDA, CDR2 SQIVND (reference sequence). CDR3 nucleotide sequence: TGTGCCAGTAGTATTTCCGGGACAGGGTCCTACGAGCAGTACTTC. This translates into CASSISGTGSYEQYF.

V and J are TRBV7-3 and TRBJ2-1; TRBD1 matches at 8 bases. The CDR3 runs 17 residues. Looked up from germline, CDR1 is SGHTA and CDR2 is FQGTGA. V shed 2 bases, J shed 2 bases, and the junction held 8 bases outside the gene matches. CDR3 sequence (DNA): TGTGCCAGCAGCTTAGAAACAGGGGGGCCTACCTACAATGAGCAGTTCTTC. It encodes CASSLETGGPTYNEQFF.

As concerns this clone: One end of the junction varies from germline; a read error may be responsible. The chain links TRBV30 to TRBJ2-7, with D maybe TRBD1 (5 bases). CDR3 length equals 14 residues. Germline V gene data show CDR1 as GTSNPN and CDR2 as SVGIG (reference sequence). The CDR3 sequence: CVWSVGAGTYEQYF. Here the CDR3 DNA reads TGTGTCTGGAGTGTAGGGGCAGGGACCTACGAGCAGTACTTC. The full variable domain, in which reference TRBV30 and TRBJ2-7 provide the parts outside the CDR3, is SQTIHQWPATLVQPVGSPLSLECTVEGTSNPNLYWYRQAAGRGLQLLFYSVGIGQISSEVPQNLSASRPQDRQFILSSKKLLLSDSGFYLCVWSVGAGTYEQYFGPGTRLTVT.

The chain carries TRBV7-2 and TRBJ1-2; D unclear. V lost 2 bases and J lost 5, with 15 bases in between. CDR3 length: 15 residues. Germline V CDR1 and CDR2: SGHTA, FQGNSA. The CDR3 bases are TGTGCCAGCAGCTTAACGGTGCTCGCTGGATATGGCTACACCTTC. Its translation is CASSLTVLAGYGYTF.

CDR3 sequence: CSARTGNTIYF. The DNA of the CDR3 is TGCAGCGCTCGGACAGGAAACACCATATATTTT. The chain uses TRBV29-1 and TRBJ1-3, with a weak D call TRBD1 (5 bases). This CDR3 region has 11 residues. The germline gives CDR1 SQVTM, CDR2 ANQGSEA. Trimming pared 7 bases from V and 4 bases from J, leaving 8 bases between.